This TCR beta chain emerged from a study of T cell responses to AZD1222 COVID-19 vaccine. Profiled with immunoSEQ multiplex PCR; TCRdb holds only in-frame clones, not every one. Of about 180,000 clones listed, 88% are singletons. The CDR3 length is 15 residues. In germline, CDR1 is LNHNV, CDR2 YYDKDF (reference sequence). V gave up 3 bases and J gave up 4 bases; unmatched junction bases: 8. Points on this clone: The target antigen is unknown.

Study-wide points: Regions 160-218 and 743-854 dominated among vaccine-associated CD4 TCRs spanning spike.

The chain joins TRBV15 to TRBJ1-1, with 7 bases that match TRBD1. The clonotype originates from an adult in good health. Sequences were derived from peripheral blood, sampled on day 0 of AZD1222 vaccination. The CDR3 here is CATSSNRGSGTEAFF. The CDR3 DNA follows: TGTGCCACCAGCAGCAACAGGGGTTCGGGCACTGAAGCTTTCTTT.